This entry describes one T cell receptor beta chain. Its specificity is not known. Only in-frame clones appear in the TCRdb table, and some are missing; sequencing was by immunoSEQ multiplex PCR. This table holds under 95,000 clones, 94% found once. V lost 2 bases, J lost 0 bases, and 17 bases lay in between. Germline loops: CDR1 LNHDA, CDR2 SQIVND (reference sequence). The length of the CDR3 is 18 residues. The sample belongs to a study of siplizumab effects on memory and regulatory T cells. Study-level results: With siplizumab, mappable alloreactive CD4+ clones averaged around 65% Treg-derived, versus more than 25% in controls.

The rearrangement links TRBV19 to TRBJ2-1; D may be TRBD2 (5 bases). The source is a human donor in good health. The sequenced material came from non-Treg CD4+ T cells sorted from blood. CDR3 DNA sequence: TGTGCCAGTAGTATATCGGGCGGGCACCTTAGCTCCTACAATGAGCAGTTCTTC. It is translated as CASSISGGHLSSYNEQFF.